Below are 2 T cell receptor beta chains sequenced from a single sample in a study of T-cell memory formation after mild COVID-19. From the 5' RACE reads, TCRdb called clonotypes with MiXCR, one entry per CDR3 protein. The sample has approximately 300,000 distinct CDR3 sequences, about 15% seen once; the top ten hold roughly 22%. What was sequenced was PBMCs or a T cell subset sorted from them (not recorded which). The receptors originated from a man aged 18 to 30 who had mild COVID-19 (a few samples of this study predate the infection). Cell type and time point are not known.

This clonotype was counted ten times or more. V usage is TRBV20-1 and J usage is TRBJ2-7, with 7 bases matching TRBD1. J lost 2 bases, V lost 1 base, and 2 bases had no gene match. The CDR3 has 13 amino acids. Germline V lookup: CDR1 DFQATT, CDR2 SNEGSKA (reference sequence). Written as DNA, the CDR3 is TGCAGTGCTAGAGGACAGGGAACCTACGAGCAGTACGTC. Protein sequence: CSARGQGTYEQYV.

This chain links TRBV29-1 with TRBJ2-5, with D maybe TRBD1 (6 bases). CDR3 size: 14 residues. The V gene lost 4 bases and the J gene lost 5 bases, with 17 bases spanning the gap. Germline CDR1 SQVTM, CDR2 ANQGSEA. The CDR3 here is CSVGWAGDGETQYF. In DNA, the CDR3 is TGCAGCGTTGGTTGGGCAGGGGACGGGGAGACCCAGTACTTC.